The clone carrying this T cell receptor beta chain was seen many times. These data originate in a study of T cells after yellow fever vaccination. TCRdb independently ran MiXCR on the 5' RACE reads; one entry per CDR3 protein. Of about 5,800 distinct CDR3 sequences listed, under 8% are singletons. Sequenced here: PBMCs, either bulk or a sorted T-cell subset (CD4+, CD8+, memory, or dextramer-sorted; not recorded which), sampled around 14 days after the first yellow fever vaccination. The sequence came from a man between 18 and 35 years old who received the YFV17D yellow fever vaccine.

CDR3 sequence (DNA): TGTGCCAGCAGCTCGAGGGGGGGCCTCGGAGTTAATGAGCAGTTCTTC. This sequence encodes CASSSRGGLGVNEQFF. V is TRBV7-9 and J is TRBJ2-1, with D perhaps TRBD2 (7 bases). The germline gives CDR1 SEHNR, CDR2 FQNEAQ (reference sequence). Trimming shortened V by 4 bases and J by 7 bases, and 20 bases separated the two germline ends. The CDR3 contains 16 residues.